This TCR beta chain was captured in a study of T cell clonotyping in hematopoietic cell transplantation. Study context: Recipients' pretransplant samples followed cytoreduction.

Trimming stripped 5 bases from V and 9 bases from J, with 14 bases between. Germline loops: CDR1 SQVTM, CDR2 ANQGSEA. This CDR3 spans 12 amino acids. Sequencing was performed with immunoSEQ multiplex PCR; in TCRdb, only in-frame clones are kept and a portion is missing. The sample has about 29,000 clones, about 83% seen once. Documented time point: recipient sample about 28 days before transplant, after cytoreduction. Blood collection times were about day -28 and days 30, 100, 180 posttransplant. This TCR derives from a woman in her 30s with chronic myeloid leukemia. Some clones in this sample may be carry-over from other donors' samples. The gene calls are TRBV29-1 and TRBJ2-1; D is ambiguous. This specimen was peripheral blood mononuclear cells, taken before stem cell transplant. This chain's CDR3 is CSVIAGRVEQFF. Written as DNA, the CDR3 is TGCAGCGTTATAGCAGGCCGGGTTGAGCAGTTCTTC.